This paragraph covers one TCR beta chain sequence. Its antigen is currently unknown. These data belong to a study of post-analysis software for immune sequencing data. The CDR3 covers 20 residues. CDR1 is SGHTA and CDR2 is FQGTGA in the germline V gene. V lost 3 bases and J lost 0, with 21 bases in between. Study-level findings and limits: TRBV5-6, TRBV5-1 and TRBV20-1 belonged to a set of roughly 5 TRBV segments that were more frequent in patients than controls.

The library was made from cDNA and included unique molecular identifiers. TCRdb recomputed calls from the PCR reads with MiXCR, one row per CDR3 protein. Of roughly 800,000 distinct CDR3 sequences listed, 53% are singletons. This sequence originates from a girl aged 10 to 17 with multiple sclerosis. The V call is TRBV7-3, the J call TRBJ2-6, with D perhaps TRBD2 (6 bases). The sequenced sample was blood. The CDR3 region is CASSFGGLATGGSGANVLTF. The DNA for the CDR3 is TGTGCCAGCAGCTTTGGAGGGTTAGCCACGGGCGGCTCTGGGGCCAACGTCCTGACTTTC.